A selection of T cell receptor beta chains follows, all from one sample in a study of blood T cells in healthy people across ages. TCRdb analysed the 5' RACE reads with MiXCR anew, one entry per CDR3 protein. The table shows about 900,000 distinct CDR3 sequences, with about 59% occurring only once. Sequencing was performed on blood. The receptors shown here come from a man aged 25 to 40 in good health. CDR3s leave out the opening cysteine and the closing phenylalanine or tryptophan. D genes are given only for firm matches.

J gene | V gene | D gene | CDR3 protein
TRBJ1-5 | TRBV20-1 | . | SAPGLLRGQPQH
TRBJ1-5 | TRBV12-3/TRBV12-4 | TRBD1 | ASSPGDRGLNQPQH
. | TRBV2 | . | ASSEFAYEQY
TRBJ2-3 | TRBV5-1 | . | ASSLFPGSTDTQY
TRBJ2-6 | TRBV5-6 | . | ASSFETGETGANVLT
TRBJ1-5 | TRBV6-1 | TRBD1 | ASSVDRDLGQPQH
TRBJ1-4 | TRBV6-1 | . | ASLEEGENEKLF
TRBJ2-1 | TRBV7-9 | . | ASSPPRGTQGNEQF
TRBJ1-6 | TRBV12-3/TRBV12-4 | . | ASSLKLGSPLH
TRBJ2-7 | TRBV4-3 | TRBD1 | ASSRGQGAFYEQY
TRBJ2-7 | TRBV4-3 | TRBD2 | ASSQAGSYEQY
TRBJ2-5 | TRBV20-1 | . | SALDRARGETQY
TRBJ1-4 | TRBV10-3 | . | AISESRRATNEKLF
TRBJ1-2 | TRBV6-4 | TRBD1 | ASSQDRVGAYGYT
TRBJ2-1 | TRBV20-1 | . | SARGWARGEQF
TRBJ2-2 | TRBV12-3/TRBV12-4 | . | ASSLYRDTTSGELF
TRBJ2-4 | TRBV6-2/TRBV6-3 | . | ATVGAGKNIQY
TRBJ2-7 | TRBV20-1 | . | SARDMYEQY
TRBJ2-3 | TRBV7-7 | TRBD1 | ASSPQGEEDTQY
TRBJ2-7 | TRBV29-1 | TRBD1 | SVEGPTGTYEQY
TRBJ1-2 | TRBV6-2/TRBV6-3 | . | ASSRMGSAGYT
TRBJ2-1 | TRBV7-3 | . | ASSPMGSSGYNEQF
TRBJ2-1 | TRBV28 | . | ASSRPPPGLQPNEQF
TRBJ2-5 | TRBV9 | . | ASSGGEEETQY
TRBJ2-3 | TRBV9 | . | ASSVSDQRGTDTQY
TRBJ2-3 | TRBV10-3 | . | AISEGDTQY
TRBJ2-7 | TRBV13 | . | ASSLRSGQWNEQY
. | TRBV6-2/TRBV6-3 | TRBD2 | ASSSSGGNYNEQY